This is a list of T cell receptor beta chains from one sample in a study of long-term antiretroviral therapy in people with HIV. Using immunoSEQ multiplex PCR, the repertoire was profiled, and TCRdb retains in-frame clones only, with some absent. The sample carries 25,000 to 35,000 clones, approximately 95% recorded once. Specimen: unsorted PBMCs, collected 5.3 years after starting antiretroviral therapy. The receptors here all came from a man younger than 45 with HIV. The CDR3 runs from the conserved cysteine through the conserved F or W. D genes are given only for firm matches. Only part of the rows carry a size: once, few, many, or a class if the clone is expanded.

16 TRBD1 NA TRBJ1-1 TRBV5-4 CASSSGTGYSNTEAFF TGTGCCAGCAGCTCCGGGACAGGGTATTCGAACACTGAAGCTTTCTTT
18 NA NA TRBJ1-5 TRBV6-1 CASSGGKRGWGFDQPQHF TGTGCCAGCAGTGGGGGGAAACGAGGGTGGGGGTTTGATCAGCCCCAGCATTTT
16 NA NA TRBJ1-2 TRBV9 CASSVSWGGANYGYTF TGTGCCAGCAGCGTAAGCTGGGGGGGAGCTAACTATGGCTACACCTTC
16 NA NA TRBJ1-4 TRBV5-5 CASSLEGRATNEKLFF TGTGCCAGCAGCTTGGAGGGTAGGGCAACTAATGAAAAACTGTTTTTT
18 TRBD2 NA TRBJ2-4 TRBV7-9 CASSSHGGGGQIQNIQYF TGTGCCAGCAGCTCCCATGGCGGGGGGGGGCAGATTCAAAACATTCAGTACTTC
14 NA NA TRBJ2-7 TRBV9 CASSVGTQSYEQYF TGTGCCAGCAGCGTAGGTACACAATCCTACGAGCAGTACTTC
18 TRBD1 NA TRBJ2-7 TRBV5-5 CASSTGMGFQKGAHEQYF TGTGCCAGCAGCACAGGGATGGGCTTTCAAAAGGGGGCCCACGAGCAGTACTTC
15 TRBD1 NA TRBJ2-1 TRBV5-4 CASSRGQSSYNEQFF TGTGCCAGCAGCCGGGGACAGAGCTCCTACAATGAGCAGTTCTTC
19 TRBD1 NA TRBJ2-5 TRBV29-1 CSVDDELLLGQGAGETQYF TGCAGCGTTGATGATGAGCTGCTGCTGGGACAGGGGGCAGGAGAGACCCAGTACTTC
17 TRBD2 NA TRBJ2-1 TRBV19 CASRYSGAGEPYNEQFF TGTGCCAGTAGATATTCTGGGGCGGGAGAACCCTACAATGAGCAGTTCTTC
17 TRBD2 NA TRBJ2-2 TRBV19 CASSIDRGRVNTGELFF TGTGCCAGTAGTATAGATCGAGGGAGGGTTAATACCGGGGAGCTGTTTTTT
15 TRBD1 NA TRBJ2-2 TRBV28 CASSTPGQSTGELFF TGTGCCAGCAGCACACCGGGACAGAGCACCGGGGAGCTGTTTTTT
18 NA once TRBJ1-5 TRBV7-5 CARSSTGTGRSCNQPQHF TGTGCCAGAAGCTCTACCGGGACAGGGAGGAGCTGTAATCAGCCCCAGCATTTT
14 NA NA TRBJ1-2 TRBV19 CASTPGGPNYGYTF TGTGCCAGTACCCCGGGGGGGCCCAACTATGGCTACACCTTC
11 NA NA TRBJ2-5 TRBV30 CAWHRGETQYF TGTGCCTGGCACCGGGGAGAGACCCAGTACTTC
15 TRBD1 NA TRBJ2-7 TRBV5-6 CASSRGQPSSYEQYF TGTGCCAGCAGCCGGGGACAGCCCAGCTCCTACGAGCAGTACTTC
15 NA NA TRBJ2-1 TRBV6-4 CASSEWRGPYNEQFF TGTGCCAGCAGTGAGTGGCGGGGACCTTACAATGAGCAGTTCTTC
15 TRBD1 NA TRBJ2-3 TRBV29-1 CSVGVGQGQTDTQYF TGCAGCGTTGGAGTGGGACAGGGTCAGACAGATACGCAGTATTTT
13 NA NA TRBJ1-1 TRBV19 CASSTGLNTEAFF TGTGCCAGTAGCACGGGACTGAACACTGAAGCTTTCTTT
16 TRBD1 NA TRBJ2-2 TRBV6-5 CASSYSGTANTGELFF TGTGCCAGCAGTTACTCCGGGACAGCGAACACCGGGGAGCTGTTTTTT
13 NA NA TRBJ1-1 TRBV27 CASSPRGLTEAFF TGTGCCAGCAGCCCTCGGGGGCTTACTGAAGCTTTCTTT
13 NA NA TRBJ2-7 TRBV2 CASKLRPRNEQYF TGTGCCAGTAAACTTCGCCCACGAAACGAGCAGTACTTC
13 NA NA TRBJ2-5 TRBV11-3 CASSFETGETQYF TGTGCCAGCAGCTTCGAAACCGGAGAGACCCAGTACTTC
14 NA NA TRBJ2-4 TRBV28 CASSFTLVRDIQYF TGTGCCAGCAGTTTTACTTTGGTGCGGGACATTCAGTACTTC
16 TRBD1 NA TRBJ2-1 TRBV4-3 CASSQTGTGGNNEQFF TGCGCCAGCAGCCAAACCGGGACAGGGGGAAACAATGAGCAGTTCTTC
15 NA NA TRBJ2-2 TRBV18 CASSMRGRGTGELFF TGTGCCAGCTCAATGCGGGGGCGCGGCACCGGGGAGCTGTTTTTT
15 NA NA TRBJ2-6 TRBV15 CATSLEDSGANVLTF TGTGCCACCAGTCTAGAGGATTCTGGGGCCAACGTCCTGACTTTC